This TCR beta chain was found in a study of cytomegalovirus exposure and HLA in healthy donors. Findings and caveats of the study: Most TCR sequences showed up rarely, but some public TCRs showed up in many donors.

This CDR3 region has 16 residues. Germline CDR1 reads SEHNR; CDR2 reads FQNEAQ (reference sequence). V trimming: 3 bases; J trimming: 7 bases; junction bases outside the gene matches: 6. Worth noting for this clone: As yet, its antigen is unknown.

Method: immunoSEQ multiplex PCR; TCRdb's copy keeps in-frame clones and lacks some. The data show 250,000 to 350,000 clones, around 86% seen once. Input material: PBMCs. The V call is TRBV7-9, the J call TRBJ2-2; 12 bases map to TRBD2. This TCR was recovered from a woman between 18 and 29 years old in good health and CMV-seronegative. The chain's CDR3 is CASSFASGRVGGELFF. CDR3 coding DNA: TGTGCCAGCAGCTTCGCTAGCGGGAGGGTTGGCGGGGAGCTGTTTTTT.